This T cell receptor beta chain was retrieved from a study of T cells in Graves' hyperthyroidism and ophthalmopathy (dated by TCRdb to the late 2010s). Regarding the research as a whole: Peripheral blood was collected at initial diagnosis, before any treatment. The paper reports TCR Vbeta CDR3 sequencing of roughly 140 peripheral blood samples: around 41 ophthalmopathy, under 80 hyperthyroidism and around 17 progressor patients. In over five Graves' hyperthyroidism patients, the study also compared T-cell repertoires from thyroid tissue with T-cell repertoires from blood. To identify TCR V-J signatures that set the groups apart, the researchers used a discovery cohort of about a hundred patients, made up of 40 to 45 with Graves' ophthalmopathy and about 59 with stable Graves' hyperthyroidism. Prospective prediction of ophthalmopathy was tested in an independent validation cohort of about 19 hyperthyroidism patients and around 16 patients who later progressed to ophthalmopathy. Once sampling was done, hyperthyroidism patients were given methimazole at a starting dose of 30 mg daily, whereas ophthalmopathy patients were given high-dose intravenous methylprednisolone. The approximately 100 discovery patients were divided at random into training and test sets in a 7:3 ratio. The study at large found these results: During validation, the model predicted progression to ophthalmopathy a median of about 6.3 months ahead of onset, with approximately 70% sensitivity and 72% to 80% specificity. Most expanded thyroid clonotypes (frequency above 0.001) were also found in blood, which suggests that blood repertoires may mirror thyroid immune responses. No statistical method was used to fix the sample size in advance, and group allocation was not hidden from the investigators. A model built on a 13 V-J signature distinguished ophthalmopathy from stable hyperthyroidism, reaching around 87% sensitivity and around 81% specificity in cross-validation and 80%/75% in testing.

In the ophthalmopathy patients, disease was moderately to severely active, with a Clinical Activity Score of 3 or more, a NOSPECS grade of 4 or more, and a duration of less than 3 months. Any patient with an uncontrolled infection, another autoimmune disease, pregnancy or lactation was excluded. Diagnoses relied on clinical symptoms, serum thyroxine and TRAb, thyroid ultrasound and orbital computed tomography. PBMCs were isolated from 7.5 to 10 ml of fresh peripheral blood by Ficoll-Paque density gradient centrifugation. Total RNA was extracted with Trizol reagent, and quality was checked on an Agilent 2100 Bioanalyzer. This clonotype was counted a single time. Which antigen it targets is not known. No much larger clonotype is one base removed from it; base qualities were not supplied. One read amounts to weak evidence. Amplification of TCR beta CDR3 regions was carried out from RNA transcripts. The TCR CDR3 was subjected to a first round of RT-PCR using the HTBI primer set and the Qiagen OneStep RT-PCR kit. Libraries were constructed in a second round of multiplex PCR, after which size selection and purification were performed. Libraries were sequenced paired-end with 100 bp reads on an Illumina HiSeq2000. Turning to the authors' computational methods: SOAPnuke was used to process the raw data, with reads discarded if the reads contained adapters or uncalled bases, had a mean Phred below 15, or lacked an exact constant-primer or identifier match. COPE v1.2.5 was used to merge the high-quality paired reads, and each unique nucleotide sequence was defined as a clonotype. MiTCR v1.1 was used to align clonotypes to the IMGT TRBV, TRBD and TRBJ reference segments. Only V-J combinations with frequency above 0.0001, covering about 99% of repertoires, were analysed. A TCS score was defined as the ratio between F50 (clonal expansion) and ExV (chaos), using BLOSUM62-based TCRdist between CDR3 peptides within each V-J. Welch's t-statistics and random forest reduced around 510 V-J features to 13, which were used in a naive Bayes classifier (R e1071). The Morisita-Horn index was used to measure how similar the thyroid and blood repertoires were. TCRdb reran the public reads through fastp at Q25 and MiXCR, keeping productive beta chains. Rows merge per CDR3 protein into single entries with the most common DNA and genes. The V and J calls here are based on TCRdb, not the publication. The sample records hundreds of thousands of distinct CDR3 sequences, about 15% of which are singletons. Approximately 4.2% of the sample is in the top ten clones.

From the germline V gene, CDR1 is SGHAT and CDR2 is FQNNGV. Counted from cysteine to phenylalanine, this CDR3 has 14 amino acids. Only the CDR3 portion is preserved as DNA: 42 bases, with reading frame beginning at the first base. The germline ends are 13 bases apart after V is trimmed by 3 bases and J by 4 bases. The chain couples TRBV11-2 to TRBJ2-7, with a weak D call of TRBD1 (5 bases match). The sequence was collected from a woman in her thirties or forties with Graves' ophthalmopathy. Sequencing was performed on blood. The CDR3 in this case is CASSFGHTGYEQYF. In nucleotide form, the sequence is TGTGCCAGCAGCTTCGGACACACCGGGTACGAGCAGTACTTC.